This TCR beta chain was found in a study of cytomegalovirus exposure and HLA in healthy donors. Study results and limitations: A link between a missense DCLRE1C variant and TCR beta V- and J-gene trimming emerged from a later analysis. Most TCR beta V segments were productive about 90% or about 30% of the time in an earlier analysis.

About this clone itself: Its cognate antigen is unknown.

Healthy people donating bone marrow made up the donors. Use of 60 Vbeta and 13 Jbeta primers characterized the PCR. Clones were read by immunoSEQ multiplex PCR, and TCRdb kept only the in-frame ones, dropping some. Among under 200,000 clones listed, around 80% were seen once. There are 12 residues in the CDR3. In germline, CDR1 is MGHRA, CDR2 YSYEKL. Trimming took 5 bases from V and 8 from J, leaving 12 bases between them. The clonotype originates from a woman aged 35 to 49 in good health and CMV-seronegative. The chain couples TRBV4-1 to TRBJ1-2; unclear D gene. Sequenced material: PBMCs. The CDR3 DNA is TGCGCCAGCAGCAACTCTCCGGTAGGCTACACCTTC. Its protein is CASSNSPVGYTF.